This paragraph reports one TCR beta chain. The record originates from a study of CD8+ T cells in alopecia areata. CD4+ cells of several patients were subjected to sorting into CD25+CD127- cells. Germline CDR1 is SGDLS and CDR2 is YYNGEE. Germline trimming cut 4 bases from V and 6 bases from J; bases unmatched to any gene: 7. This CDR3 has 16 amino acids. RNA extraction and reverse transcription yielded cDNA as sequencing template. Profiled with immunoSEQ multiplex PCR; TCRdb holds only in-frame clones, not every one. Seen here are around 36,000 clones, less than 55% observed once, and the top ten hold under 2%.

The TCR comes from a human donor with alopecia areata. Source material: CD4+ Tregs sorted from blood. The chain joins TRBV9 to TRBJ2-2, with 12 bases that match TRBD2. Here the CDR3 DNA reads TGTGCCAGCAGCTCAACTAGCGGGAGGATAGCCGGGGAGCTGTTTTTT. Protein product: CASSSTSGRIAGELFF.